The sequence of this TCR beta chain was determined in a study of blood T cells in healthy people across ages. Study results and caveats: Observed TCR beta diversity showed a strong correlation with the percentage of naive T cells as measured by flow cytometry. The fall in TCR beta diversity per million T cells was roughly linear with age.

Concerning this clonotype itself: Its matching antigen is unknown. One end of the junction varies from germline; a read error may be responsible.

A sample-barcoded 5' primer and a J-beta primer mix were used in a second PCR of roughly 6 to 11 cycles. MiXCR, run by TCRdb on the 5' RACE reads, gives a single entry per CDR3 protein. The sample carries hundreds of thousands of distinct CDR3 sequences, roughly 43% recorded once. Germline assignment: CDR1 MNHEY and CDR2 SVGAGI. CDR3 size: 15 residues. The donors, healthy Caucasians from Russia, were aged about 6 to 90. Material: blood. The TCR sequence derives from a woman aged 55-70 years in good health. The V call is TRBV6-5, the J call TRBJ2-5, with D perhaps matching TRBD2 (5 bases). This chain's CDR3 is CANSSPPTSRETQYF. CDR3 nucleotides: TGTGCCAACAGTTCACCTCCTACTAGTAGGGAGACCCAGTACTTC.